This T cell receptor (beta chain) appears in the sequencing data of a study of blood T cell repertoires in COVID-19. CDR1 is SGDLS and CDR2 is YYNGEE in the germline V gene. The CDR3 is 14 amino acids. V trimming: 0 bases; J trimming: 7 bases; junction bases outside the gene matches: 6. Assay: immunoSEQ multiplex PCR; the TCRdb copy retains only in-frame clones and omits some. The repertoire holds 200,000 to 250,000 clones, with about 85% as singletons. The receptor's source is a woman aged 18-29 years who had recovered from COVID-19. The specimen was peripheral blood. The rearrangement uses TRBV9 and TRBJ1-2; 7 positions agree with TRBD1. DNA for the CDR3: TGTGCCAGCAGCGTAGAACAGGGGATGGGTGGCTACACCTTC. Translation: CASSVEQGMGGYTF.